This TCR beta chain was found in a study of shared clonotypes between healthy human individuals (TCRdb year 2020). Background for the entire study: The cohort comprised a couple of women and three men aged 18 to 49 years. For each donor, CD4 naive and CD4 memory were each given three plates, CD8 naive was given two plates, and CD8 memory was given one plate. To estimate repertoire size and how much clonotypes are shared between individuals, the study performed deep sequencing of blood TCR repertoires from 4 to 6 healthy adults. Each donor's leukapheresis produced roughly between about 0.85 and 10 billion PBMCs. To increase sequencing depth and limit assay-specific biases, TCR repertoire library preparation and sequencing were carried out by different laboratories using diverse techniques. Summary of the overall study and its limitations: Sampling was restricted to blood, and TCR repertoires in tissue are likely to differ from TCR repertoires in blood. Pairwise subsampling led to the expectation that sequencing depth would affect the degree of clonotype sharing among donors. Even with the large sequencing depth, rarefaction of the sorted-subset datasets indicated that sequencing was incomplete. When a few donors were compared, the shared fraction of clonotypes was around 4.6% for naive CD4, about 4% for naive CD8, 2.3% for memory CD4, and roughly 0.43% for memory CD8. Estimated clonotype richness was generally larger for naive than for memory subsets. Compared with non-shared clonotypes, clonotypes shared by all four sorted-subset donors had higher generation probabilities. The small number of donors limited the genetic and exposure-history diversity represented.

The germline V gene yields SGHRS for CDR1 and YFSETQ for CDR2. From the cysteine up to the phenylalanine, the CDR3 has a length of 13 residues. The kept DNA is CDR3 alone, 39 bases in frame from the first base. Trimming takes 4 bases off V and 12 bases off J; junction bases not matched to a gene: 7. As for this clone: It has no known antigen specificity. Per-base quality was not reported, and no clone a single base away is much larger than it.

Using the deep immunoSEQ assay, multiplex PCR amplified TCR CDR3 regions from genomic DNA. Extracted genomic DNA from each cell subset was spread evenly across all wells of several immunoSEQ 96-well plates, with each plate serving as a replicate. For sorted subsets, 200 to 250 ng of genomic DNA, equivalent to 25,000 to 35,000 T cell genomes, went into each replicate PCR. Purified libraries were quantified with a Qubit 3.0 fluorometer, sized on a Bioanalyzer 2100, and re-quantified with the KAPA Library Quantification kit. A separate single-read 150-cycle Illumina NextSeq 550 flow cell was used to sequence each immunoSEQ 96-well plate. The paper's processing steps were these. Because the immunoSEQ output held only junctional sequences and lacked quality scores, the filtering could not match the filtering applied to full-length reads. Sequences were annotated with PyIR, a Python wrapper for IgBLAST v1.9, using IMGT germline references to assign V/J genes and CDR3. Any read was removed if the V/J assignment was weak (E-value above 1e-6), the CDR3 was missing, or the read contained stop codons, out-of-frame junctions, or ambiguous translated residues. A V3J clonotype was defined by an identical inferred V gene, J gene, and CDR3 amino acid sequence. Percentage overlap between repertoires was calculated by dividing the number of shared unique clonotypes by the size of the smaller repertoire. Richness of each repertoire was evaluated using RTK rarefaction, the Chao1 estimator, and Recon v2.1 estimates of unobserved clonotypes. Generation probabilities were computed with OLGA for all TCRbeta clonotypes obtained by the gDNA method from four donors. The immuneACCESS repertoire file appears here via TCRdb, limited to in-frame rearrangements. These files lack a portion of the clones; in checked studies, under half of the deficit traces to unresolved V genes, and the cause of the others is not known. The V and J calls and clone size come from that table; D and trimming were worked out from the DNA. The sample records over 950,000 clones, approximately 75% of which are singletons. Jointly, the top ten make up approximately 0.9% of the sample.

Donors were healthy HIV-negative adults with no recently reported acute infections or vaccinations. Every donor was a Caucasian adult residing in Nashville, Tennessee, USA. Magnetic negative selection was used to enrich CD4+ T cells, after which naive cells were positively selected on CD45RA and the negative fraction became the memory subset. After blood collection by leukapheresis, PBMCs were isolated using Ficoll-Histopaque density gradient centrifugation and then cryopreserved in the vapor phase of liquid nitrogen. Analytical flow cytometry was used to check the purity and quantity of each magnetically sorted T cell population. From each sorted fraction, genomic DNA was isolated and quantified by UV absorbance on a Nanodrop 2000c.

This receptor was identified in a man aged 18 to 30 in good health. Some clones in this sample may be carry-over from other donors' samples. The sequence links TRBV5-1 to TRBJ2-6; TRBD1 aligns with 7 central bases. The sequenced material came from memory CD4+ T cells from PBMCs. Read against the paper, the sample's cell subset or site label means: CD45RA-negative fraction. The nucleotides are TGCGCCAGCAGCACCTCCGGGACAGTCGTCCTGACTTTC. The encoded protein is CASSTSGTVVLTF. The entire variable domain, with the stretches around the CDR3 drawn from the reference TRBV5-1 and TRBJ2-6 proteins, is KAGVTQTPRYLIKTRGQQVTLSCSPISGHRSVSWYQQTPGQGLQFLFEYFSETQRNKGNFPGRFSGRQFSNSRSEMNVSTLELGDSALYLCASSTSGTVVLTFGAGSRLTVL.